Sequencing of this TCR beta chain was carried out in a study of STAT5B mutations in CD4+ large granular lymphocyte leukemia. As for the study in general: Anti-CD4 microbead selection came after CD8+ cell depletion in cryopreserved samples.

TCRdb's table, derived via immunoSEQ multiplex PCR, lists solely in-frame clones and lacks some. The repertoire holds under 7,500 clones, with just under 75% as singletons. Study-wide results and limits: TRBV06-family usage was enriched in top patient clones (8/27) versus controls (2/35).

Either unselected PBMC or bead-purified CD4+, CD4+CD8+, CD57+ or CD56+ cells were sequenced. A remark on this clone: What it binds is unknown.

The CDR3 is made up of 15 amino acids. The germline gives CDR1 LNHDA, CDR2 SQIVND (reference sequence). V lost 0 bases and J 4 bases, leaving 12 bases between the germline ends. The genes are TRBV19 and TRBJ1-2, with D maybe TRBD1 (5 bases). The receptor was derived from a woman in her seventies with CD4+ T-cell large granular lymphocyte leukemia. The material sequenced was PBMCs. The CDR3 sequence: CASSIDRGRGYGYTF. The CDR3 coding sequence is TGTGCCAGTAGTATAGACCGGGGACGCGGCTATGGCTACACCTTC.